This T cell receptor (beta chain) was sequenced in a study of cytomegalovirus exposure and HLA in healthy donors. The PCR ran on 60 Vbeta and 13 Jbeta primers. TCRdb's copy holds only in-frame clones and misses some; the assay was immunoSEQ multiplex PCR. This sample has fewer than 150,000 clones; around 77% occur once, and the top ten carry around 3.5%. In regard to this clone: The antigen is not known.

Regarding the study as a whole: Sequencing likely generated an artifact that appeared as a cluster of highly shared sequence variants. Other equally common chains were less clonally expanded than HLA-associated TCR beta chains, a later analysis showed. Serostatus for CMV was the only available immune exposure information. Looking again later, the authors saw that most CMV-associated TCR beta chains seemed HLA-restricted.

The germline V gene has CDR1 SGHNT and CDR2 YYREEE (reference sequence). Unmatched junction bases numbered 7, after V lost 6 bases and J lost 10 bases. The CDR3 length is 12 residues. This sequence joins TRBV5-4 and TRBJ1-2, with 9 positions matching TRBD1. The receptor was derived from a human donor in good health. The sample comprised PBMCs. CDR3 bases: TGTGCCAGCACCCGGACAGGGGTAGCCTACACCTTC. Amino acids: CASTRTGVAYTF.